This TCR beta chain appears in the sequencing data of a study of blood T cell repertoires in COVID-19. Across the study: The origin of the acute and convalescent COVID-19 samples was the United States, Italy and Spain.

Germline CDR1 and CDR2: LNHDA and SQIVND (reference sequence). This CDR3 is 13 amino acids long. The ends were cut back, 7 bases at V and 0 bases at J, with 7 bases in the middle. Per the authors' pipeline: How many nucleated cells were present was estimated from reference gene primer amplification. This table comes from immunoSEQ multiplex PCR, and its TCRdb copy is limited to in-frame clones, with some not included. V, J and clone size were drawn from that table, and D and trimming were deduced from the DNA. The table has some 100,000 clones, over 80% seen once. The chain links TRBV19 to TRBJ2-1, with a tentative D call TRBD2 (5 bases). The receptor was derived from a human donor with active COVID-19. The donor label of this sample is uncertain. The sample was peripheral blood. For the CDR3, the DNA is TGTGCCAGTAAGCGGAACTCCTACAATGAGCAGTTCTTC. Translation gives CASKRNSYNEQFF.